The clone carrying this T cell receptor (beta chain) has a handful of counts. Its target is unknown. TCRdb redid the calling of the reads with MiXCR, one entry per CDR3 protein. Of around 430,000 distinct CDR3 sequences listed, under 45% were seen once; the top ten hold 35% to 50%. These data belong to a study of T cell repertoires in cytomegalovirus infection. Study information: It was recently identified HLA-C-restricted and well-studied HLA-B-restricted CMV epitopes that the study used. An indication of both CMV infection and matching HLA type came from public TCR beta signatures.

Whole-study findings and limits: Across the ex vivo response, the dominant clonotypes were HLA-C-restricted CMV-specific TCR beta clonotypes. Carriers of CMV and the relevant HLA type were discriminated by public TCR beta frequency.

The sequence came from a human donor in good health (CMV status not recorded). Some clones in this sample may be carry-over from other donors' samples. This sample comprised cultured PBMCs, obtained from culture after CMV antigen stimulation.

In nucleotides, the CDR3 is TGTGCCAGCAGCTTAGCAGGGACCCACGGCGCAAACAATGAGCAGTTCTTC. Translation: CASSLAGTHGANNEQFF. This sequence joins TRBV7-2 and TRBJ2-1, with D possibly being TRBD1 or TRBD2 (5 bases each). The germline V gene has CDR1 SGHTA and CDR2 FQGNSA. Deletions cut 0 bases from V and 5 bases from J, with 17 bases between. The CDR3 consists of 17 residues.